The present T cell receptor (beta chain) was sequenced within a study of beta chain features in type 1 diabetes. For the study at large: Healthy donors, compared against patients, showed similar age, gender and cell yields.

Researchers reported sorting CD4+ naive, central memory, regulatory and stem cell-like memory cells via CD45RO/CCR7/CD25/CD127/CD95/CD27. Sorted cells reached over 95% purity in every population. On this clone: Its antigen is unidentified.

Study conclusions and caveats: Shorter TCRB CDR3s, moderately but significantly so, were found in Type 1 diabetes patients in all four CD4+ subsets.

Investigators reverse transcribed all isolated RNA, so they sequenced expressed TCRB transcripts. Some clones are missing from TCRdb's copy, which holds only in-frame ones; the method was immunoSEQ multiplex PCR. The data hold some 160,000 clones, with approximately 9.1% observed a single time. The origin of this receptor is a woman under 30 in good health. The sample comprised central memory CD4+ T cells from blood.

The CDR3 sequence: CASSSLAAPTDTQYF. CDR3 nucleotides: TGTGCCAGCAGCTCTCTAGCGGCCCCCACAGATACGCAGTATTTT. This chain connects TRBV7-2 to TRBJ2-3; 7 bases map to TRBD2. The CDR3 extends over 15 amino acids. The V gene end was trimmed by 4 bases and the J gene end by 2 bases; junction bases not matched to a gene: 6. The germline CDR1 and CDR2 sequences are SGHTA and FQGNSA.